This TCR beta chain was identified during a study of blood T cell repertoires in COVID-19. Study-wide context: The samples span acute and convalescent COVID-19 from the United States, Italy and Spain. T cells, B-cell-depleted T cells, or PBMCs supplied cDNA or gDNA.

Per the original methods: Researchers report that nucleated cell counts were estimated from reference gene primer amplification. Profiled with immunoSEQ multiplex PCR; TCRdb holds only in-frame clones, not every one. The DNA was the basis for D and trimming; V, J and clone size are from that table. The sample comprises 150,000 or so clones, approximately 84% of which are singletons, and roughly 5.7% rests with the top ten. The CDR3 length is 13 residues. Germline lookup yields CDR1 ENHRY and CDR2 SYGVKD. With 10 bases clipped from V and 2 bases from J, the junction kept 4 bases outside the gene matches. Cohorts were assigned according to the clinical history that participants reported. This clone was seen more than once but under ten times.

This chain connects TRBV10-3 to TRBJ2-5; TRBD1 agrees at 10 bases. The receptor's source is a woman aged 40 to 49 with acute COVID-19. The material sequenced was PBMCs or T cells enriched from blood (not recorded which). The CDR3 nucleotides are TGTGCCACCGACAGGGGGCCACAAGAGACCCAGTACTTC. Translation gives CATDRGPQETQYF.